This T cell receptor (beta chain) was sequenced during a study of blood T cell repertoires in COVID-19. At the level of the study: There were acute and convalescent COVID-19 samples, and they came from the United States, Italy and Spain. Sources were T cells, B-cell-depleted T cells, or PBMCs; the material itself was cDNA or gDNA.

After removal of 1 base from V and 2 bases from J, the junction contained 3 bases not matched to a gene. The germline V gene encodes CDR1 SGHTA and CDR2 FQGTGA. The CDR3 runs to 15 residues. Original processing methods: The authors estimated nucleated cell counts from reference gene primer amplification. Sequenced by immunoSEQ multiplex PCR; TCRdb stores in-frame clones only, minus some. Clone size and the V and J calls come from that table; the DNA yielded D and trimming. The sample holds hundreds of thousands of clones, roughly 90% seen once. This chain connects TRBV7-3 to TRBJ2-3; 7 positions agree with TRBD2. The sequenced sample consisted of peripheral blood. The receptor was isolated from a woman aged 55-70 years with acute or convalescent COVID-19. This CDR3 reads CASSLKGTITDTQYF. In nucleotides, the CDR3 is TGTGCCAGCAGCTTAAAGGGGACTATCACAGATACGCAGTATTTT.